This T cell receptor beta chain emerged from a study of CD8+CD57+ T cells in acquired aplastic anemia. Study overall: Sorted cells (CD4+ and CD8+) yielded DNA amounts that averaged roughly 3 ug. General study points: CD8+ Simpson's diversity showed no significant patient-control difference. Patients and controls turned out to have roughly 29 CD8+ CDR3 sequences in common.

According to the study, genomic DNA was the template for TCR beta VDJ and CDR3 profiling. TCRdb recomputed calls from the reads with MiXCR, one row per CDR3 protein. Of some 280,000 distinct CDR3 sequences in the sample, around 60% were seen once. On this clonotype: Its matching antigen is unknown.

V gave up 3 bases and J gave up 5 bases, with 10 bases separating them. Germline V lookup: CDR1 DFQATT, CDR2 SNEGSKA (reference sequence). The CDR3 extends over 12 amino acids. V is TRBV20-1 and J is TRBJ2-5, with D uncertain. The receptor comes from a human donor with severe aplastic anemia or a healthy control (not recorded which). The specimen sequenced was sorted CD4+, CD8+, or CD8+CD57+ T cells (not recorded which) from PBMCs. In nucleotides, the CDR3 is TGCAGTGCTAGGTGGGAAAGTGAGACCCAGTACTTC. Translated, it gives CSARWESETQYF.